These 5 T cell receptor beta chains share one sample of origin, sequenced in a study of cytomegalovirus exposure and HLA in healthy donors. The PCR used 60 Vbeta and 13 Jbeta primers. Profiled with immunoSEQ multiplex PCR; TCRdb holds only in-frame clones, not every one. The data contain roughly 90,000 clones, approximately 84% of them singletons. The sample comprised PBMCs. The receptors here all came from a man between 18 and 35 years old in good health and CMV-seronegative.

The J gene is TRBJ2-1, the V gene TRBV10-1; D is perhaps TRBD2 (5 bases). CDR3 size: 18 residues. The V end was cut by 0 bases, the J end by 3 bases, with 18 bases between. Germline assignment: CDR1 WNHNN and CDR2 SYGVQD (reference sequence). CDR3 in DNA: TGCGCCAGCAGTGAGTCCTCTGTGGCGGGCCAAGACTACAATGAGCAGTTCTTC. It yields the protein CASSESSVAGQDYNEQFF.

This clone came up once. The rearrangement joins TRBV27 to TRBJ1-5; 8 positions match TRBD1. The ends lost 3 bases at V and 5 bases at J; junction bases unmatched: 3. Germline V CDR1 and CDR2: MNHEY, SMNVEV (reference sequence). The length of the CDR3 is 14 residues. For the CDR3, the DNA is TGTGCCAGCAGTTTCGGACAGGGTTATCAGCCCCAGCATTTT. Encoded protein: CASSFGQGYQPQHF.

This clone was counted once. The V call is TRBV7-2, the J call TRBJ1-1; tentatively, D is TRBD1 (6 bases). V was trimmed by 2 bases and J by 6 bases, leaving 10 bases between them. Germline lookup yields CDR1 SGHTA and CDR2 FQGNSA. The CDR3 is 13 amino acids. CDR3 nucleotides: TGTGCCAGCAGCTTATTTGGGGGCGCTGAAGCTTTCTTT. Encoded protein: CASSLFGGAEAFF.

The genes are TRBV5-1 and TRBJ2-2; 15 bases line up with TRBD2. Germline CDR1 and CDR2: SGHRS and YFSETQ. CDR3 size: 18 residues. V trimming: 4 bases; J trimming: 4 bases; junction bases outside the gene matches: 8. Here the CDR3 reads CASSVGTSGRRGTGELFF. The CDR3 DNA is TGCGCCAGCAGCGTGGGGACTAGCGGGAGGAGGGGCACCGGGGAGCTGTTTTTT.

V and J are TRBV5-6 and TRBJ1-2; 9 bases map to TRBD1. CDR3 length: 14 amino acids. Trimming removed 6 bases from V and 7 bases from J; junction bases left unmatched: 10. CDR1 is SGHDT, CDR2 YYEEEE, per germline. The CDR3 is CASIITGGAGGYTF. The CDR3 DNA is TGTGCCAGCATCATAACAGGGGGCGCGGGTGGCTACACCTTC. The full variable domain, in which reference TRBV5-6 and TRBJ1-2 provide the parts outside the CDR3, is DAGVTQSPTHLIKTRGQQVTLRCSPKSGHDTVSWYQQALGQGPQFIFQYYEEEERQRGNFPDRFSGHQFPNYSSELNVNALLLGDSALYLCASIITGGAGGYTFGSGTRLTVV.